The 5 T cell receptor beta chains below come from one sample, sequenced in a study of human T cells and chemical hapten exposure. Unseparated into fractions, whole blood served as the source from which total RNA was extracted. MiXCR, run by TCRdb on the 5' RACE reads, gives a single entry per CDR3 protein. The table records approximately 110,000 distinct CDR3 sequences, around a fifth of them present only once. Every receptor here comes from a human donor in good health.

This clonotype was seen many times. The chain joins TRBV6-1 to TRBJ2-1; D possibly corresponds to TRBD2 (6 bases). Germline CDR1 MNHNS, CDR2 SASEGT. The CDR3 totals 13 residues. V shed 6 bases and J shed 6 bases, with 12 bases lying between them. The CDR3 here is CASRPTTSNEQFF. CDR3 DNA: TGTGCCAGCAGGCCTACGACTAGCAATGAGCAGTTCTTC.

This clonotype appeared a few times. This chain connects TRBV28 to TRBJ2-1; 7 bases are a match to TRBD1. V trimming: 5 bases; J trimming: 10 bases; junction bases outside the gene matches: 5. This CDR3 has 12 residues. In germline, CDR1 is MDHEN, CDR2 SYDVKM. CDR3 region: CASSTPTGEQFF. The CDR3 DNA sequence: TGTGCCAGCAGTACCCCGACAGGGGAGCAGTTCTTC.

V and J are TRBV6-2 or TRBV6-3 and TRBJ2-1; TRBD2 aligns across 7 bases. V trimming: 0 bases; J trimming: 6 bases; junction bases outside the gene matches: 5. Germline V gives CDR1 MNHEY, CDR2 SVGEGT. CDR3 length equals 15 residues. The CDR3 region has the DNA TGTGCCAGCAGTTACTCGTGGACTAGGGTCAATGAGCAGTTCTTC. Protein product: CASSYSWTRVNEQFF.

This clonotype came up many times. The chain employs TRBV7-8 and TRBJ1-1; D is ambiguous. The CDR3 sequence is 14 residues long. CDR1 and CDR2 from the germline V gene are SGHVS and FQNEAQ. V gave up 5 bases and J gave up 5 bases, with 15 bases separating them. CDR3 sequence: CASSLTFIGTEAFF. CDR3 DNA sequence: TGTGCCAGCAGCCTCACATTTATAGGTACTGAAGCTTTCTTT.

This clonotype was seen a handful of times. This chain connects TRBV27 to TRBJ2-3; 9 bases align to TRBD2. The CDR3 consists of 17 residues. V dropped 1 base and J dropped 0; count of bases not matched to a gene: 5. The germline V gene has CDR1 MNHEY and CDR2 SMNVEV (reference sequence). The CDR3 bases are TGTGCCAGCAGTTTATTGGCGGGAGGGAGTAGCACAGATACGCAGTATTTT. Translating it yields CASSLLAGGSSTDTQYF.